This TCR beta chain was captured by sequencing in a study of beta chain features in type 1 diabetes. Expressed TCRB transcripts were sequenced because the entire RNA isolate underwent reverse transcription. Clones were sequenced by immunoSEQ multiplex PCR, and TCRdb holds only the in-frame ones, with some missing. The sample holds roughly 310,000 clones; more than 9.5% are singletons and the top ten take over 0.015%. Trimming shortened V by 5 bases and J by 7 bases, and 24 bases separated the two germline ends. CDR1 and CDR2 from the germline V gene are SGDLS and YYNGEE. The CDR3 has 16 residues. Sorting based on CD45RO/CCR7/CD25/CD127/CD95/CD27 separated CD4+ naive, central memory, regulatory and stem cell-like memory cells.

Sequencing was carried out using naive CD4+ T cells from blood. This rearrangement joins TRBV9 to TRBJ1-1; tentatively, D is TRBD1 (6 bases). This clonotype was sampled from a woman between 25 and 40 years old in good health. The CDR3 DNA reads TGTGCCAGCAGTCGTAGGGTGGGGGCGGCTTCCAGTGAAGCTTTCTTT. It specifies CASSRRVGAASSEAFF.